These 9 T cell receptor beta chains originate from one sample sequenced in a study of blood T cell repertoires in COVID-19. TCRdb keeps only in-frame clones here, not all; method: immunoSEQ multiplex PCR. This table holds 300,000 to 400,000 clones, about 89% found once. Sequenced: peripheral blood. The receptors here all came from a woman aged 30 to 39 with COVID-19, enrolled during active disease.

V and J are TRBV28 and TRBJ2-7, with a possible D match to TRBD2 (6 bases). This CDR3 is 15 amino acids long. Germline loops: CDR1 MDHEN, CDR2 SYDVKM. V shed 6 bases and J shed 4 bases, with 19 bases lying between them. The CDR3 DNA follows: TGTGCCAGCAGGCGCGCGGGACTCCCCACTTACGAGCAGTACTTC. It is translated as CASRRAGLPTYEQYF. The full variable domain, in which reference TRBV28 and TRBJ2-7 provide the parts outside the CDR3, is DVKVTQSSRYLVKRTGEKVFLECVQDMDHENMFWYRQDPGLGLRLIYFSYDVKMKEKGDIPEGYSVSREKKERFSLILESASTNQTSMYLCASRRAGLPTYEQYFGPGTRLTVT.

V is TRBV6-2 or TRBV6-3 and J is TRBJ1-2, with 8 bases that match TRBD1. After removal of 4 bases from V and 5 bases from J, the junction contained 6 bases not matched to a gene. This CDR3 is 14 amino acids long. Germline CDR1 MNHEY, CDR2 SVGEGT. The CDR3 region is CASSSPRQGYGYTF. The DNA of the CDR3 is TGTGCCAGCAGTTCGCCCAGACAGGGGTATGGCTACACCTTC.

In this sample, this clone turned up once. CDR3 protein: CASSPLRDEKLFF. The CDR3 DNA reads as TGTGCCAGCTCACCACTCCGGGATGAAAAACTGTTTTTT. The chain has TRBV18 and TRBJ1-4, with unresolved D. V lost 1 base, J lost 6 bases, and 6 bases lay in between. The CDR3 runs to 13 residues. The germline V gene has CDR1 KGHSH and CDR2 LQKENI. Drawing the rest from reference TRBV18 and TRBJ1-4, the complete variable domain is NAGVMQNPRHLVRRRGQEARLRCSPMKGHSHVYWYRQLPEEGLKFMVYLQKENIIDESGMPKERFSAEFPKEGPSILRIQQVVRGDSAAYFCASSPLRDEKLFFGSGTQLSVL.

The genes are TRBV10-1 and TRBJ2-7; no definite D call. There are 12 residues in the CDR3. Between the trimmed V and J ends, which lost 6 bases and 5 bases, there was a span of 11 bases. CDR1 is WNHNN, CDR2 SYGVQD, per germline (reference sequence). CDR3 sequence reads: CASSPENDEQYF. The CDR3 nucleotides read TGCGCCAGCAGCCCCGAGAACGACGAGCAGTACTTC.

The CDR3 region is CASSQASLGVPSGKSTDTQYF. The CDR3 DNA is TGTGCCAGCAGCCAAGCCTCCCTGGGGGTCCCTAGCGGAAAAAGCACAGATACGCAGTATTTT. V usage is TRBV3-1 (or the pseudogene TRBV3-2) and J usage is TRBJ2-3, with 7 positions matching TRBD2. Germline assignment: CDR1 LGHDT and CDR2 YNNKEL (reference sequence). V shed 1 base, J shed 0 bases, and the junction held 19 bases outside the gene matches. The CDR3 loop spans 21 amino acids.

This chain connects TRBV4-2 to TRBJ2-5; 11 bases map to TRBD2. J was trimmed by 1 base and V by 4 bases; bases with no gene match: 11. The CDR3 is 18 amino acids. Germline V lookup: CDR1 LGHNA, CDR2 YNFKEQ. The CDR3 coding sequence is TGTGCCAGCAGCCCGTCTGGCCGACTAGCGGGGAGCCAAGAGACCCAGTACTTC. It yields the protein CASSPSGRLAGSQETQYF.

This chain connects TRBV5-6 to TRBJ2-3; 7 bases match TRBD2. V was clipped by 4 bases and J by 9 bases; unmatched bases: 11. The CDR3 contains 14 residues. Germline assignment: CDR1 SGHDT and CDR2 YYEEEE. CDR3 sequence reads: CASSGSLAGETQYF. The CDR3 nucleotides read TGTGCCAGCAGCGGGAGCTTAGCGGGTGAGACGCAGTATTTT.

This chain links TRBV10-3 with TRBJ1-1, with unresolved D. The CDR3 is 13 amino acids. The germline CDR1 and CDR2 sequences are ENHRY and SYGVKD. Trimming removed 5 bases at V and 0 bases at J, with 7 bases between. For the CDR3, the DNA is TGTGCCATCAGTCAACACATGAACACTGAAGCTTTCTTT. This codes for CAISQHMNTEAFF.

This clone came up once. The gene calls are TRBV28 and TRBJ1-2; D is possibly TRBD1 (6 bases). The CDR3 sequence is 15 residues long. The germline gives CDR1 MDHEN, CDR2 SYDVKM. Trimming stripped 4 bases from V and 6 bases from J, with 18 bases between. The CDR3 region is CASSWTARRLDGYTF. The CDR3, as DNA: TGTGCCAGCAGTTGGACAGCCCGGCGGTTAGATGGCTACACCTTC.